These T cell receptor beta chains were read from a single sample in a study of glioma-infiltrating T cells. In TCRdb, the multiplex PCR reads were re-called with MiXCR into one record per CDR3 protein. The sample shows approximately 120,000 distinct CDR3 sequences, 20% to 25% of them seen only once. Material for sequencing was glioma tissue, nonneoplastic brain tissue, or PBMCs (not recorded which). Source of these receptors: a human donor with low-grade glioma or glioblastoma, undergoing nonglioma brain surgery, or in good health (not recorded which). CDR3s include the opening cysteine and the closing phenylalanine or tryptophan. The D gene is left open where the match is weak. The listing skips clone size in some rows; elsewhere it reads once, few, many or a size class.

many - TRBJ2-2 TRBV7-2 TGTGCCAGCAGCTTAGACACCGGGGAGCTGTTTTTT CASSLDTGELFF
once TRBD2 TRBJ2-3 TRBV6-6 TGTGCCATCACTCTGGCTAGCGGGAGTAGCACAGATACGCAGTATTTT CAITLASGSSTDTQYF
many TRBD1 TRBJ2-7 TRBV19 TGTGCCAGTAAAGGGACAGGGGGCTACGAGCAGTACTTC CASKGTGGYEQYF
- TRBD1 TRBJ2-1 TRBV19 TGTGCCAGTAGAGACGCCCGGACAGGGAATTCTGTAAATGAGCAGTTCTTC CASRDARTGNSVNEQFF
- TRBD2 TRBJ2-3 TRBV19 TGTGCCAGTAGACCCTCTAGCGGGAGGCCTGACCGGGGCACAGATACGCAGTATTTT CASRPSSGRPDRGTDTQYF
few TRBD1 TRBJ1-1 TRBV5-4 TGTGCCAGCAGCCCTACCAGGGGGAGGACTGAAGCTTTCTTT CASSPTRGRTEAFF
many - TRBJ1-1 TRBV28 TGTGCCAGCGTCCGGTCGGGGACTGAAGCTTTCTTT CASVRSGTEAFF
- - TRBJ2-3 TRBV7-3 TGTGCCAGCAGCCCCCTGGGCGGGATGGTGGGCACAGATACGCAGTATTTT CASSPLGGMVGTDTQYF
many - TRBJ1-2 TRBV6-1 TGTGCCAGCAGACAAGGGACCTCTGGCTACACCTTC CASRQGTSGYTF
many - TRBJ2-2 TRBV4-3 TGCGCCAGCAGCCAAGCCAGGGGAGGGCTAGCGGCCGGGGAGCTGTTTTTT CASSQARGGLAAGELFF
- TRBD1 TRBJ1-5 TRBV19 TGTGCCAGTAGCAAAGACATGGGACAGGTACGGCGCCAGCATTTT CASSKDMGQVRRQHF
many - TRBJ2-1 TRBV6-1 - CASSSSGLAGLEQFF
- - TRBJ2-7 TRBV9 TGTGCCAGCAGCGTGGGGCGGAGGGGGTACCACGAGCAGTACTTC CASSVGRRGYHEQYF
- - TRBJ2-1 TRBV28 TGTGCCAGCAGTTCTACCTGGACAGTGAACAATGAGCAGTTCTTC CASSSTWTVNNEQFF
many TRBD1 TRBJ2-1 TRBV10-3 TGTGCCATCAGTGAGTACGGGACAGGGCGGAATGAGCAGTTCTTC CAISEYGTGRNEQFF
many TRBD2 TRBJ2-3 TRBV27 TGTGCCAGCAGTTTTCGGTCTAGCGGGAGGTACGGGACAGATACGCAGTATTTT CASSFRSSGRYGTDTQYF